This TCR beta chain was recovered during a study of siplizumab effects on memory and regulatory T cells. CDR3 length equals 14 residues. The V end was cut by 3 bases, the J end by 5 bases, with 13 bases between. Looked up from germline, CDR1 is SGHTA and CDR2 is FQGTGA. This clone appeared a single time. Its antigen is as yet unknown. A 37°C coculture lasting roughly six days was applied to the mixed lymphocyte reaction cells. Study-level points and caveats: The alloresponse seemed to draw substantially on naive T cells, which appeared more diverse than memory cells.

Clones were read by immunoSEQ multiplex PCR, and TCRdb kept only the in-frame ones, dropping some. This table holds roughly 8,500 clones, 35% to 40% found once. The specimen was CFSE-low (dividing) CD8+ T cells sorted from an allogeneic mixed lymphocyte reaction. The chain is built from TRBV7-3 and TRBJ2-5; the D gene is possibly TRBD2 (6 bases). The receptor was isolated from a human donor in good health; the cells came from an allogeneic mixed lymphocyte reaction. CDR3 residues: CASSFLTSGETQYF. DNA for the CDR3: TGTGCCAGCAGCTTTCTGACTAGTGGCGAGACCCAGTACTTC.